Presented here are 25 T cell receptor beta chains from one specimen sequenced in a study of tumor-infiltrating lymphocytes in primary liver carcinoma. With around 520 ng total RNA as template and a constant-region primer, TCR beta cDNA was made. Three-round nested multiplex PCR performed with slightly modified ARM-PCR produced the TCR beta libraries. With TRBV1-TRBV30 forward primers and a C-beta reverse primer, the first two PCR rounds were run for approximately 10 cycles each. In TCRdb, the multiplex PCR reads were re-called with MiXCR into one record per CDR3 protein. Of approximately 37,000 distinct CDR3 sequences in the sample, just under 75% were seen once. Bulk tissue was left unsorted, and RNA and DNA were co-extracted from roughly 20-30 mg of it. The specimen sequenced was liver tumor tissue from sampling region 4. As to subset: tumor region T4, right-lateral pole. The receptors derive from a man aged 35 to 55 with primary liver carcinoma and hepatitis B virus infection.

Note on this clonotype: An end of the junction does not agree with germline; a read error may underlie this. The rearrangement uses TRBV19 and TRBJ1-5; 7 bases are shared with TRBD1. From germline, CDR1 is LNHDA and CDR2 SQIVND (reference sequence). This CDR3 contains 15 residues. The CDR3 reads CASSMGTVGNQPQRF. The CDR3, as DNA: TGTGCCAGTAGCATGGGGACAGTTGGCAATCAGCCCCAGCGCTTT.

This clonotype was picked up many times. This chain joins TRBV28 and TRBJ1-2, with 9 bases aligning to TRBD1. Germline V gene lookup returns CDR1 MDHEN and CDR2 SYDVKM. V shed 3 bases, J shed 3 bases, and the junction held 11 bases outside the gene matches. The CDR3 runs 17 residues. CDR3: CASSFAGTGILYYGYTF. The CDR3, as DNA: TGTGCCAGCAGTTTCGCCGGGACAGGGATTCTCTACTATGGCTACACCTTC.

A remark on this clonotype: The CDR3 carries no conserved terminal phenylalanine or tryptophan, so it likely arises from a read error. The DNA is left out, because the CDR3 cannot be placed on it with certainty; the CDR3 is given as TCRdb lists it. The chain employs TRBV19 and TRBJ2-1; TRBD2 reflects the table's D call only, with no check against the DNA. Germline V lookup: CDR1 LNHDA, CDR2 SQIVND (reference sequence). Including both end residues, the CDR3 is 15 amino acids long. The CDR3 loop is CASSPLAGQYNEQLS.

For this clonotype: As the CDR3 is not closed by the conserved phenylalanine or tryptophan, this likely results from a read error. The V call is TRBV11-1, the J call TRBJ2-4, with 9 nucleotides matching TRBD2. The CDR3 spans 17 residues. Per germline, CDR1 SGHAT and CDR2 FQDESV (reference sequence). CDR3 amino acids: CTSSSPGASGTKNIQYL. CDR3 nucleotides: TGTACCAGCAGCTCTCCCGGGGCTAGCGGGACCAAAAACATTCAGTACCTC.

This clonotype was counted only a few times. V gene TRBV19 combines with J gene TRBJ2-2; possible D gene TRBD2, 5 bases. V was cut by 7 bases and J by 1 base, with 10 bases left in between. Germline V CDR1 and CDR2: LNHDA, SQIVND (reference sequence). There are 14 residues in the CDR3. CDR3 in DNA: TGTGCCAGTACCAAGGACTGGAACACCGGGGAGCTGTTTTTT. Amino acid sequence: CASTKDWNTGELFF. The variable domain in full, with the rest retrieved from reference TRBV19 and TRBJ2-2, is DGGITQSPKYLFRKEGQNVTLSCEQNLNHDAMYWYRQDPGQGLRLIYYSQIVNDFQKGDIAEGYSVSREKKESFPLTVTSAQKNPTAFYLCASTKDWNTGELFFGEGSRLTVL.

The chain recombines TRBV12-3 or TRBV12-4 with TRBJ1-2; D call uncertain. V was clipped by 9 bases and J by 8 bases, with 16 bases between them. This CDR3 is built from 12 residues. The CDR3 loop is CASSPGNKGYTF. In DNA form, the CDR3 reads TGTGCCAGTAGTCCGGGGAATAAGGGCTACACCTTC.

As concerns this clonotype: One junction end does not reproduce the germline sequence, and a read error may be involved. This chain connects TRBV6-2 or TRBV6-3 to TRBJ1-1, with D maybe TRBD1 (6 bases). The V gene's germline CDR1 is MNHEY and CDR2 SVGEGT. The CDR3 totals 14 residues. CDR3 amino acids: CTSRRGGMYTEAFF. The CDR3 DNA reads TGTACCAGTCGGCGAGGGGGGATGTATACTGAAGCTTTCTTT.

The chain combines TRBV2 with TRBJ1-2; D ambiguous. Germline assignment: CDR1 SNHLY and CDR2 FYNNEI. CDR3 size: 14 residues. Trimming cost V 6 bases and J 3 bases, with 14 bases left between them. CDR3 coding DNA: TGTGCCAGCAGCGTTAGACGGGTGGACTATGGCTACACCTTC. This gives the protein CASSVRRVDYGYTF.

J is TRBJ1-5 and V is TRBV7-3; D is possibly TRBD1 (6 bases). The tail of the sequence fits TRBJ2-3 better, so the J call may be wrong. CDR1 and CDR2 (germline): SGHTA, FQGTGA. The CDR3 length is 15 residues. CDR3 in amino acids: CASSSTGMSNPPQYF. CDR3 bases: TGTGCCAGCAGCTCAACAGGGATGAGCAATCCGCCCCAGTATTTT.

This clonotype is classed as medium-sized. The genes are TRBV29-1 and TRBJ2-5; 8 nucleotides match TRBD2. The CDR3 covers 14 residues. Per germline, CDR1 SQVTM and CDR2 ANQGSEA. V lost 0 bases, J lost 5 bases, and 5 bases stayed unmatched. The CDR3 DNA follows: TGCAGCGTTGAAGATAAGGCTAGCGGGGAGACCCAGTACTTC. It codes for CSVEDKASGETQYF.

The sample holds one count of this clonotype. The CDR3 end shows no conserved phenylalanine or tryptophan, and so a read error is likely. No DNA is shown, since the ends of the CDR3 on it are uncertain; the CDR3 is the one TCRdb lists. The CDR3 protein is CASSLDATYGQYL. The V call is TRBV6-2 or TRBV6-3, the J call TRBJ2-7. The CDR3 is 13 residues long, ends included. Germline CDR1 MNHEY, CDR2 SVGEGT.

This clonotype was recorded once. One end of the junction does not line up with germline, which may come from a read error. V gene TRBV11-2 combines with J gene TRBJ2-6; 7 positions match TRBD1. Germline V gene sequence: CDR1 SGHAT, CDR2 FQNNGV. The CDR3 sequence is 21 residues long. In DNA form, the CDR3 reads TGTGCCAGCAGCATAGGGGGATACAGGGGCATTTCCCTCTCTGGGGGCAACGTCCTGACTTTC. Protein: CASSIGGYRGISLSGGNVLTF.

By share, this clonotype ranks as medium-sized. The chain joins TRBV6-1 to TRBJ2-7; TRBD2 might be the D (5 bases). The V and J ends lost 6 bases and 3 bases respectively, with 6 bases between them. Germline V gene data show CDR1 as MNHNS and CDR2 as SASEGT. CDR3 length: 11 amino acids. The CDR3 sequence is CASSGLYEQYF. The CDR3 nucleotides read TGTGCCAGCAGCGGACTCTACGAGCAGTACTTC.

The count of this clonotype is one. Being one base from a much bigger clone, this may be a read error. The V call is TRBV18, the J call TRBJ2-5; D not resolved. The germline CDR1 and CDR2 sequences are KGHSH and LQKENI. V lost 4 bases, J lost 1 base, and 10 bases lay in between. CDR3 length: 14 amino acids. As DNA, the CDR3 is TGTGCCAGCTCACTACGGCAGATCCAAGAGACCCAGTACTTC. As protein: CASSLRQIQETQYF. The whole variable domain, remainder taken from reference TRBV18 and TRBJ2-5, is NAGVMQNPRHLVRRRGQEARLRCSPMKGHSHVYWYRQLPEEGLKFMVYLQKENIIDESGMPKERFSAEFPKEGPSILRIQQVVRGDSAAYFCASSLRQIQETQYFGPGTRLLVL.

The chain links TRBV6-5 to TRBJ2-1, with D perhaps TRBD1 (6 bases). Trimming pared 2 bases from V and 9 bases from J, leaving 17 bases between. The CDR3 is made up of 15 amino acids. Germline V CDR1 and CDR2: MNHEY, SVGAGI. The chain's CDR3 is CASSYARQANSEQFF. The CDR3 DNA reads as TGTGCCAGCAGTTACGCCAGACAGGCGAACAGTGAGCAGTTCTTC.

Concerning this clonotype itself: The final CDR3 position lacks the conserved phenylalanine or tryptophan, pointing to a likely read error. Because the CDR3's place on the DNA is in doubt, the DNA is left out and the CDR3 is given as listed by TCRdb. The V gene is TRBV11-1, the J gene TRBJ2-2. Germline loops: CDR1 SGHAT, CDR2 FQDESV (reference sequence). The CDR3 has 13 residues if both end residues are counted. CDR3 in amino acids: CASSLWDTGEQFY.

As concerns this clonotype: This CDR3 is missing its conserved last phenylalanine or tryptophan, likely due to a read error. The chain uses TRBV19 and TRBJ2-2; D is unresolved. This CDR3 contains 15 residues. Trimming stripped 0 bases from V and 8 bases from J, with 13 bases between. From germline, CDR1 is LNHDA and CDR2 SQIVND (reference sequence). In DNA form, the CDR3 reads TGTGCCAGTAGTATAGAATCCGGGTGTGGTGGGGAGCTGTTTTCT. Encoded protein: CASSIESGCGGELFS.

With regard to this clonotype: Since no conserved phenylalanine or tryptophan closes the CDR3, a read error is the likely cause. The gene calls are TRBV29-1 and TRBJ1-5, with D tentatively TRBD1 (6 bases). In germline, CDR1 is SQVTM, CDR2 ANQGSEA. The CDR3 covers 13 residues. CDR3 sequence (DNA): TGCAGCGCCGGAGGGGGAGCTAATCATCCCCAGCATTCT. Protein: CSAGGGANHPQHS.

In the case of this clonotype: One junction end disagrees with the germline gene, perhaps due to a read error. The chain joins TRBV9 to TRBJ2-7; 9 nucleotides align to TRBD1. CDR1 is SGDLS, CDR2 YYNGEE, per germline. The CDR3 is 14 residues long. CDR3 sequence (DNA): TGTGCCAGCTGCGAAGGACAGGGGTCCTATGAGCAGTACTTC. This encodes CASCEGQGSYEQYF. Combining the CDR3 with reference TRBV9 and TRBJ2-7 gives the whole variable domain DSGVTQTPKHLITATGQRVTLRCSPRSGDLSVYWYQQSLDQGLQFLIQYYNGEERAKGNILERFSAQQFPDLHSELNLSSLELGDSALYFCASCEGQGSYEQYFGPGTRLTVT.

V and J are TRBV7-8 and TRBJ2-4; unclear D gene. The CDR3 consists of 17 residues. V was shortened by 5 bases and J by 0 bases, with 17 bases between the two germline ends. Germline CDR1 SGHVS, CDR2 FQNEAQ. The CDR3 protein is CASSPPSNELAKNIQYF. The CDR3 DNA is TGTGCCAGCAGCCCCCCTTCCAACGAATTAGCCAAAAACATTCAGTACTTC. Looking up the rest from reference TRBV7-8 and TRBJ2-4 gives the full variable domain: GAGVSQSPRYKVAKRGQDVALRCDPISGHVSLFWYQQALGQGPEFLTYFQNEAQLDKSGLPSDRFFAERPEGSVSTLKIQRTQQEDSAVYLCASSPPSNELAKNIQYFGAGTRLSVL.

Comment on this clonotype: One end of the junction is discordant with germline, which a read error may explain. The rearrangement uses TRBV11-1 and TRBJ2-7; the D is unclear. The CDR3 extends over 12 amino acids. Germline V lookup: CDR1 SGHAT, CDR2 FQDESV (reference sequence). The CDR3 region is CAISPDSYEQYF. CDR3 in DNA: TGTGCCATCAGCCCGGATAGCTACGAGCAGTACTTC.

The chain links TRBV10-3 to TRBJ2-7, with 9 bases fitting TRBD2. The trim removed 6 bases at V and 7 bases at J, leaving 22 bases unmatched. The CDR3 contains 18 residues. The germline V gene encodes CDR1 ENHRY and CDR2 SYGVKD. CDR3 residues: CAIRAPPGTSLTYGEQYF. The CDR3 DNA follows: TGTGCCATCAGAGCTCCCCCCGGGACTAGCCTTACGTATGGAGAGCAGTACTTC.

This clonotype occurred many times. The chain combines TRBV7-9 with TRBJ2-1; 15 positions agree with TRBD2. V gave up 4 bases and J gave up 5 bases; unmatched junction bases: 15. Germline assignment: CDR1 SEHNR and CDR2 FQNEAQ (reference sequence). The CDR3 is 20 amino acids. CDR3 amino acids: CASSSPSGTSGRFSNNEQFF. The DNA for the CDR3 is TGTGCCAGCAGCTCCCCCTCCGGGACTAGCGGGAGGTTTTCTAACAATGAGCAGTTCTTC.

On this clonotype: No conserved phenylalanine or tryptophan is present at the end of the CDR3, so a read error is the likely explanation. This chain joins TRBV4-3 and TRBJ1-6, with 10 bases lining up with TRBD1. CDR1 is LGHNA, CDR2 YSLEER, per germline. The CDR3 is 16 amino acids. CDR3 bases: TGCGCCAGCAGCTCCTGGGACAGGGGAAGGAGTTCACTCCTCCACTAT. Residues: CASSSWDRGRSSLLHY.

There are many counts of this clonotype. This may come from a read error, since a much larger clone is one base off. The chain links TRBV5-1 to TRBJ2-3; D is uncertain. The length of the CDR3 is 15 residues. Per the germline V gene, CDR1 is SGHRS and CDR2 is YFSETQ. CDR3 in amino acids: CTSSEYISSTDTQYF. The CDR3, as DNA: TGCACCAGCAGCGAGTACATCTCTAGCACAGATACGCAGTATTTT.